This T cell receptor beta chain was sequenced in a study of low-dose radiotherapy and immunotherapy resistance in tumors. In the study overall: Cohort 1 got 0.5 Gy per fraction every 2 weeks, 6.5 Gy in total.

Both TCRalpha and TCRbeta chains were reverse transcribed with V-gene-specific primers. With a constant-region primer and a V-primer adapter, TCRs were subjected to 20 PCR cycles of amplification. One entry per CDR3 protein results from TCRdb running MiXCR on the reads. This table has nearly 60,000 distinct CDR3 sequences, about 23% appearing once. Sample time point: after trial treatment. Described treatment: LDRT plus nivolumab, ipilimumab, low-dose cyclophosphamide and aspirin (RACIN trial). Nivolumab, ipilimumab, aspirin, low-dose cyclophosphamide and low-dose radiotherapy were given to donors. This clonotype was observed a few times. The input for sequencing was PBMCs, taken after low-dose radiotherapy plus immunotherapy. The source is a male donor with prostate cancer.

CDR3 protein: CASSLVGGAAKNIQYF. The CDR3 nucleotides are TGTGCCAGCAGCTTAGTTGGCGGGGCGGCCAAAAACATTCAGTACTTC. The rearrangement links TRBV7-2 to TRBJ2-4; D is perhaps TRBD2 (6 bases). CDR3 size: 16 residues. Trimming removed 1 base from V and 1 base from J, with 11 bases in between. Germline loops: CDR1 SGHTA, CDR2 FQGNSA.